This T cell receptor beta chain appears in the sequencing data of a study of cytomegalovirus exposure and HLA in healthy donors. Across the whole study: An earlier analysis found 95 million to 140 million unique TCR beta sequences from around 180 million T cells.

A few counts support this clone. Nominally healthy donors were sampled, though unrecorded immune exposures were likely. Germline CDR1 MNHEY, CDR2 SVGAGI. Trimming took 6 bases from V and 4 from J; bases not matched to a gene: 5. The CDR3 runs 13 residues. 13 Jbeta primers and 60 Vbeta primers were used for the PCR. TCRdb's table, derived via immunoSEQ multiplex PCR, lists solely in-frame clones and lacks some. The profile covers more than 95,000 clones, with around 62% appearing a single time and roughly 10% taken by the ten largest. Sequenced sample: PBMCs. This chain links TRBV6-5 with TRBJ1-2; TRBD1 matches 7 bases. This TCR derives from a woman aged 40-49 years in good health and CMV-seropositive. CDR3 in amino acids: CASRATGTYGYTF. CDR3 bases: TGTGCCAGCAGGGCGACAGGGACCTATGGCTACACCTTC.